The table lists the clone carrying this T cell receptor beta chain with many counts. CDR1 is MDHEN, CDR2 SYDVKM, per germline. J was trimmed by 8 bases and V by 4 bases; bases with no gene match: 14. The CDR3 is 16 amino acids. This record comes from a study of tumor and adjacent non-tumor tissue in lung cancer. About the study: Patients comprised eleven to twelve adenocarcinoma, a couple of squamous cell carcinoma and 1 small cell lung cancer.

This sample's RNA came from whole unsorted tissue. Between August and November 2014, newly diagnosed, chemotherapy-naive lung cancer patients underwent thoracic surgery in China. The library came from three nested PCR rounds adapted from ARM-PCR protocols. In TCRdb, the multiplex PCR reads were re-called with MiXCR into one record per CDR3 protein. The repertoire holds about 81,000 distinct CDR3 sequences, with 72% as singletons. The V call is TRBV28, the J call TRBJ1-2; 9 bases map to TRBD1. Sequencing used lung tumor tissue. This receptor was obtained from a woman aged 40 to 55 with non-small cell lung cancer. The CDR3 DNA sequence: TGTGCCAGCAGTTCATCCATCGGACAGGGGAAAAGAGGCTACACCTTC. This sequence encodes CASSSSIGQGKRGYTF.